The clone carrying this T cell receptor beta chain occurred many times. It was from about 21,000 to 970,000 sorted cells, with 10%, 30% or 50% RNA, that naive CD8 libraries came. CD8+CD4-CCR7+CD45RA+ cells were sorted as naive CD8 T cells. These data belong to a study of molecular identifiers for immune sequencing clone quantification. Previously described methods and listed TCR primers produced bulk TCR libraries. In TCRdb, the PCR reads were re-called with MiXCR into one record per CDR3 protein. The sample includes hundreds of thousands of distinct CDR3 sequences, under 25% of them seen just once. This receptor was obtained from a human donor in good health. Some libraries in this study had Jurkat cell RNA spiked in. The specimen was naive CD8+ T cells from blood, with Jurkat cell RNA spiked in. The subset is: FACS-sorted CD8+CD4-CCR7+CD45RA+ naive T cells.

The CDR3 DNA reads TGTGCCAGCAGCCAGCTCAGCATACCAGATACGCAGTATTTT. It specifies CASSQLSIPDTQYF. The chain links TRBV14 to TRBJ2-3; no firm D call. Trimming pared 3 bases from V and 4 bases from J, leaving 11 bases between. The CDR3 extends over 14 amino acids. Germline CDR1 and CDR2: SGHDN and FVKESK. Using reference TRBV14 and TRBJ2-3 for the parts outside the CDR3, the full variable domain is EAGVTQFPSHSVIEKGQTVTLRCDPISGHDNLYWYRRVMGKEIKFLLHFVKESKQDESGMPNNRFLAERTGGTYSTLKVQPAELEDSGVYFCASSQLSIPDTQYFGPGTRLTVL.